This T cell receptor beta chain was sequenced for a study of blood T cell repertoires in COVID-19. For the study at large: Sources were T cells, B-cell-depleted T cells, or PBMCs; the material itself was cDNA or gDNA.

Germline V gene sequence: CDR1 LNHDA, CDR2 SQIVND (reference sequence). V lost 7 bases to trimming and J lost 7 bases, with 14 bases between them. The CDR3 sequence is 14 residues long. Using immunoSEQ multiplex PCR, the repertoire was profiled, and TCRdb retains in-frame clones only, with some absent. The table includes about 99,000 clones, just under 85% detected once. The chain carries TRBV19 and TRBJ1-6, with a tentative D call TRBD1 (5 bases). The sequence was collected from a woman older than 75 with active or convalescent COVID-19. Specimen: peripheral blood. CDR3 protein: CASTLRGENSPLHF. CDR3 nucleotide sequence: TGTGCCAGTACCCTCCGGGGGGAGAATTCACCCCTCCACTTT. Looking up the rest from reference TRBV19 and TRBJ1-6 gives the full variable domain: DGGITQSPKYLFRKEGQNVTLSCEQNLNHDAMYWYRQDPGQGLRLIYYSQIVNDFQKGDIAEGYSVSREKKESFPLTVTSAQKNPTAFYLCASTLRGENSPLHFGNGTRLTVT.